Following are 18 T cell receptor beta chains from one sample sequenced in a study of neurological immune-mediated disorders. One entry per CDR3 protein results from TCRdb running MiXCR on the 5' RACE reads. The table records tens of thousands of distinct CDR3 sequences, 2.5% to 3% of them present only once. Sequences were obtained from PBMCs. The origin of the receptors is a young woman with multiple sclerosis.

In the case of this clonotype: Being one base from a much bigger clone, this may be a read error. CDR3 region: CASSLNVINAQFF. The CDR3 bases are TGTGCCAGCAGCTTGAACGTTATCAATGCGCAGTTCTTC. The chain combines TRBV5-5 with TRBJ2-1, with D uncertain. This CDR3 region has 13 residues. Per the germline V gene, CDR1 is SGHKS and CDR2 is YYEKEE (reference sequence).

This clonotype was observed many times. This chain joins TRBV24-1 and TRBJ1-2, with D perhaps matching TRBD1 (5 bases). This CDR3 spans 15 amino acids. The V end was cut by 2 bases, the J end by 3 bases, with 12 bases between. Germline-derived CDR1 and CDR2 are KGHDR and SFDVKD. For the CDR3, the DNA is TGTGCCACCAGTGATTCAGCAGGGACGGACTATGGCTACACCTTC. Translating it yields CATSDSAGTDYGYTF.

The CDR3 sequence is CASSTAGLGTDTQYF. CDR3 in DNA: TGTGCCAGCAGCACCGCCGGGCTGGGCACAGATACGCAGTATTTT. The chain uses TRBV7-2 and TRBJ2-3; D is ambiguous. This CDR3 spans 15 amino acids. Trimming took 5 bases from V and 1 from J, leaving 13 bases between them. Germline V lookup: CDR1 SGHTA, CDR2 FQGNSA.

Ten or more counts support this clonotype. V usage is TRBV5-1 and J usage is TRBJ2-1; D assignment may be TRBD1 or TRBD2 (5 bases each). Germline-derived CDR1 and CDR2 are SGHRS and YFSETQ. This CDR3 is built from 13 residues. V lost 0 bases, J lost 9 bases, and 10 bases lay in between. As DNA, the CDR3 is TGCGCCAGCAGCTTGGCCCCCGGGACTGAGCAGTTCTTC. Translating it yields CASSLAPGTEQFF.

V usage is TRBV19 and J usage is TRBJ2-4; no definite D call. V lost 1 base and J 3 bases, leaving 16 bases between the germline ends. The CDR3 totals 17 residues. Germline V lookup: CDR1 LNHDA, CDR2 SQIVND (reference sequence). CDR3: CASSIGPVVLGKNIQYF. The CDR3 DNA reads TGTGCCAGTAGTATAGGCCCGGTGGTCTTGGGCAAAAACATTCAGTACTTC.

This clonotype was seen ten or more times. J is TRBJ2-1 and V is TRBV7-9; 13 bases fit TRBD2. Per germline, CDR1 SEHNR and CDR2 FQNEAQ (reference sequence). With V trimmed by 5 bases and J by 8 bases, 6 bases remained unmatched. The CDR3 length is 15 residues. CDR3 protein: CASSPLAGGSHEQFF. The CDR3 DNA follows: TGTGCCAGCAGCCCACTAGCGGGAGGGTCCCATGAGCAGTTCTTC. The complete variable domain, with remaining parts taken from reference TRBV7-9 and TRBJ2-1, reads DTGVSQNPRHKITKRGQNVTFRCDPISEHNRLYWYRQTLGQGPEFLTYFQNEAQLEKSRLLSDRFSAERPKGSFSTLEIQRTEQGDSAMYLCASSPLAGGSHEQFFGPGTRLTVL.

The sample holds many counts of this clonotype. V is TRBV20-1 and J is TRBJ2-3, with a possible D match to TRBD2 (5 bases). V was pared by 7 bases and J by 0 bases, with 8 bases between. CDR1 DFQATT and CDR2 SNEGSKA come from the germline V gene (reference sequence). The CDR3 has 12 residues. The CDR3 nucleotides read TGCAGTGTAGAGGGAAGCACAGATACGCAGTATTTT. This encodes CSVEGSTDTQYF.

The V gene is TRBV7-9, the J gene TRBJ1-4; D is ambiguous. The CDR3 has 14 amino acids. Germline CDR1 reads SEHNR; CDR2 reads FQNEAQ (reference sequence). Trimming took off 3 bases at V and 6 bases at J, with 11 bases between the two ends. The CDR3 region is CASSFTDGHEKLFF. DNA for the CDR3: TGTGCCAGCAGCTTTACCGACGGCCATGAAAAACTGTTTTTT.

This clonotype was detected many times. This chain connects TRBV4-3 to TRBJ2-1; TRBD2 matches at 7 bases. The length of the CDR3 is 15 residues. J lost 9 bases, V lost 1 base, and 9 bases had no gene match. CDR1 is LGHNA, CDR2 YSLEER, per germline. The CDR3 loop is CASSQVLGRGSEQFF. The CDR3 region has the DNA TGCGCCAGCAGCCAAGTTCTGGGGAGGGGAAGTGAGCAGTTCTTC.

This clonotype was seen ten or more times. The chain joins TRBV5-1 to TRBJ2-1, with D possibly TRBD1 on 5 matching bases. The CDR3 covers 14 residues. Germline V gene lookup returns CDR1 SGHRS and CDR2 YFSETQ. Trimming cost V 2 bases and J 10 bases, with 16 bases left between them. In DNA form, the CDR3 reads TGCGCCAGCAGCTTCGCCCAGGGCCACCAAGAGCAGTTCTTC. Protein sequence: CASSFAQGHQEQFF. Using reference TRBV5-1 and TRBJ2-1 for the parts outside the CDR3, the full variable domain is KAGVTQTPRYLIKTRGQQVTLSCSPISGHRSVSWYQQTPGQGLQFLFEYFSETQRNKGNFPGRFSGRQFSNSRSEMNVSTLELGDSALYLCASSFAQGHQEQFFGPGTRLTVL.

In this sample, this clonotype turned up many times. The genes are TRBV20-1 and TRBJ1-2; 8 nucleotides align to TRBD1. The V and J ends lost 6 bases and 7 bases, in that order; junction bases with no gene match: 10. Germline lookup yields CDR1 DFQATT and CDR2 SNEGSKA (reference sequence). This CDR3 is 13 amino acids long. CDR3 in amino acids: CSARRTGWGGYTF. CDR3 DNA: TGCAGTGCCAGGCGGACAGGGTGGGGTGGCTACACCTTC.

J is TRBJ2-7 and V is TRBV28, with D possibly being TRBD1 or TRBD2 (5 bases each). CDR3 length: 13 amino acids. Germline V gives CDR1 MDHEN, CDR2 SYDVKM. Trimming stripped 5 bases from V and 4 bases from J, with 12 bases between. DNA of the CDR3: TGTGCCAGCAGTAGGGGCCGGAGGTACGAGCAGTACGTC. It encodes CASSRGRRYEQYV.

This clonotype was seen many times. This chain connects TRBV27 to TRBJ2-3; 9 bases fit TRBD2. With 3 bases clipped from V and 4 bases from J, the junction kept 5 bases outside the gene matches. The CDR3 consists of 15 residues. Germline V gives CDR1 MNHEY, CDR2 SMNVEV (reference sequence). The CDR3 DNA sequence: TGTGCCAGCAGTTTTCAGGTAGCGGGGGCAGATACGCAGTATTTT. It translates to CASSFQVAGADTQYF.

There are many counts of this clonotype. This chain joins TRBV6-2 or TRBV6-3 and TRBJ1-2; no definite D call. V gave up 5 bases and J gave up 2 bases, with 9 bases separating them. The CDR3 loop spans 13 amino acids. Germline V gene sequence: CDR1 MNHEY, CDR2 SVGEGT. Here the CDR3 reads CASSPQENYGYTF. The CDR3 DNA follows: TGTGCCAGCAGTCCGCAGGAGAACTATGGCTACACCTTC.

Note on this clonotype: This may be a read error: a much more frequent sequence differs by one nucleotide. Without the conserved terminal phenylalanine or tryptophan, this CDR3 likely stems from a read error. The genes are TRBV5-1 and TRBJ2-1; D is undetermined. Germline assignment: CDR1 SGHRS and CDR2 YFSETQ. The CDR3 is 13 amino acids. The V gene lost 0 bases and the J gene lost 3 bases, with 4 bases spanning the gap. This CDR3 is CASSLGYYNEQFC. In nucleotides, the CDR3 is TGCGCCAGCAGCTTGGGCTACTACAATGAGCAGTTCTGC.

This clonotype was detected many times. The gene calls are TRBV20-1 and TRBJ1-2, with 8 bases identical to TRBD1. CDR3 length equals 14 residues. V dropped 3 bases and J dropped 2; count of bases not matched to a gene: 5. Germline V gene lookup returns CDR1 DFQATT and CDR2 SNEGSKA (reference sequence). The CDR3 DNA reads TGCAGTGCTAGTGGTGGGACAGGCAACTATGGCTACACCTTC. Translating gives CSASGGTGNYGYTF.

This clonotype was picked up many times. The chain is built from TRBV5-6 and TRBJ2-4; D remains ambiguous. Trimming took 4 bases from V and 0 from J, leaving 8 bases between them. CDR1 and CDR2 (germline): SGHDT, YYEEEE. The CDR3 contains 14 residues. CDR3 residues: CASSPPLAKNIQYF. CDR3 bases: TGTGCCAGCAGCCCCCCTCTAGCCAAAAACATTCAGTACTTC.

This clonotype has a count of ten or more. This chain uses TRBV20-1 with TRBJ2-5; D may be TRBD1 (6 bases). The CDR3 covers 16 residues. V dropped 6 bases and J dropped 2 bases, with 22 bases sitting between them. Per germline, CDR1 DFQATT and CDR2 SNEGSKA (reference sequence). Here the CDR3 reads CSAPRGPRLGQETQYF. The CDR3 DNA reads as TGCAGTGCCCCCAGGGGACCGCGCCTAGGGCAAGAGACCCAGTACTTC.